This entry lists 10 T cell receptor beta chains sequenced from one sample in a study of T cells in Graves' hyperthyroidism and ophthalmopathy. Amplification yielded TCR beta CDR3 regions, with RNA transcripts as the source. HTBI primers were used for first-round RT-PCR of the TCR CDR3. TCRdb recomputed calls from the multiplex PCR reads with MiXCR, one row per CDR3 protein. The sample consists of more than 300,000 distinct CDR3 sequences, about a sixth of them appearing once. Sequenced: blood. All receptors derive from a woman aged 25 to 39 with Graves' hyperthyroidism that later progressed to Graves' ophthalmopathy.

The CDR3 DNA follows: TGTGCCAGCATCCAGACAAGGATGAACACTGAAGCTTTCTTT. Residues: CASIQTRMNTEAFF. The chain employs TRBV7-2 and TRBJ1-1; D is unresolved. The CDR3 contains 14 residues. Germline-derived CDR1 and CDR2 are SGHTA and FQGNSA. V gave up 7 bases and J gave up 0 bases, with 12 bases separating them. Combining the CDR3 with reference TRBV7-2 and TRBJ1-1 gives the whole variable domain GAGVSQSPSNKVTEKGKDVELRCDPISGHTALYWYRQSLGQGLEFLIYFQGNSAPDKSGLPSDRFSAERTGGSVSTLTIQRTQQEDSAVYLCASIQTRMNTEAFFGQGTRLTVV.

Only a few counts were recorded for this clonotype. This chain links TRBV19 with TRBJ2-5; 9 nucleotides align to TRBD1. Germline CDR1 reads LNHDA; CDR2 reads SQIVND (reference sequence). The trim removed 3 bases at V and 10 bases at J, leaving 9 bases unmatched. The CDR3 sequence is 14 residues long. CDR3 residues: CASSIPTGGPDQYF. CDR3 nucleotide sequence: TGTGCCAGTAGTATCCCGACAGGGGGACCTGACCAGTACTTC.

The V gene is TRBV6-1, the J gene TRBJ2-2; weak D call: TRBD2 (5 bases). Germline V gives CDR1 MNHNS, CDR2 SASEGT. With 6 bases removed from V and 2 bases from J, the gap between germline ends came to 13 bases. The CDR3 has 15 residues. In nucleotides, the CDR3 is TGTGCCAGCAGGAATGCGGGCCTTAACACCGGGGAGCTGTTTTTT. The encoded protein is CASRNAGLNTGELFF.

V gene TRBV6-1 combines with J gene TRBJ1-3; no firm D call. Germline CDR1 reads MNHNS; CDR2 reads SASEGT. The CDR3 has 14 amino acids. V was shortened by 4 bases and J by 1 base, with 8 bases between the two germline ends. CDR3 DNA: TGTGCCAGCAGTGTCGATGATTCTGGAAACACCATATATTTT. The encoded protein is CASSVDDSGNTIYF.

In its sample, this clonotype was seen a few times. The rearrangement joins TRBV19 to TRBJ1-5; D is possibly TRBD1 (6 bases). The germline gives CDR1 LNHDA, CDR2 SQIVND (reference sequence). Trimming took 3 bases from V and 5 from J, leaving 11 bases between them. The CDR3 length is 14 residues. This CDR3 reads CASSMIQGYQPQHF. Written as DNA, the CDR3 is TGTGCCAGTAGTATGATACAGGGATATCAGCCCCAGCATTTT.

This clonotype was seen repeatedly, ten times or more. The chain combines TRBV2 with TRBJ2-7; D remains unclear. This CDR3 contains 10 residues. With 6 bases removed from V and 6 bases from J, the gap between germline ends came to 6 bases. From germline, CDR1 is SNHLY and CDR2 FYNNEI. CDR3: CASRVGEQYF. DNA for the CDR3: TGTGCCAGCAGGGTTGGCGAGCAGTACTTC.

The J gene is TRBJ1-4, the V gene TRBV20-1, with TRBD1 matching 7 bases. This CDR3 spans 15 amino acids. CDR1 is DFQATT, CDR2 SNEGSKA, per germline (reference sequence). V lost 2 bases to trimming and J lost 10 bases; unmatched junction nucleotides: 13. The CDR3 sequence is CSARFRGQELGKLFF. The CDR3 DNA sequence: TGCAGTGCTAGATTTAGAGGACAGGAACTGGGAAAACTGTTTTTT.

This clonotype was observed at least ten times. J is TRBJ2-2 and V is TRBV24-1; 9 positions agree with TRBD1. The CDR3 is 15 amino acids. CDR1 and CDR2 (germline): KGHDR, SFDVKD. V lost 3 bases to trimming and J lost 6 bases; unmatched junction nucleotides: 4. The CDR3 sequence: CATSDRDRVSGELFF. In DNA, the CDR3 is TGTGCCACCAGTGATCGGGACAGGGTGTCCGGGGAGCTGTTTTTT.

The chain couples TRBV6-2 or TRBV6-3 to TRBJ2-5; D possibly corresponds to TRBD2 (7 bases). The V and J ends lost 2 bases and 5 bases respectively, with 15 bases between them. Per germline, CDR1 MNHEY and CDR2 SVGEGT. The CDR3 loop spans 15 amino acids. Here the CDR3 reads CASSYGTSREETQYF. The CDR3 coding sequence is TGTGCCAGCAGTTACGGGACATCGCGGGAGGAGACCCAGTACTTC.

This clonotype was recorded a few times. This chain joins TRBV4-1 and TRBJ2-3; D might be TRBD1 (5 bases). This CDR3 region has 17 residues. Trimming left V 1 base short and J 3 bases short, with 17 bases between. Looked up from germline, CDR1 is MGHRA and CDR2 is YSYEKL. The CDR3 reads CASSQVGRQGATDTQYF. The DNA for the CDR3 is TGCGCCAGCAGCCAAGTAGGGCGGCAGGGTGCAACAGATACGCAGTATTTT.